These 21 T cell receptor beta chains were sequenced from one sample in a study of blood T cell repertoires in COVID-19 (TCRdb year 2020). Libraries were prepared through the immunoSEQ multiplex PCR assay. Entries here come from immuneACCESS through TCRdb and include only in-frame sequences with V and J called. Some clones fail to appear in such tables; in the studies checked, an unresolved V gene covers under half of the shortfall, and the cause of the remainder is unknown. This sample holds under 200,000 clones; roughly 90% were observed only once. The biggest ten clones account for roughly 2% of the sample. Specimen: peripheral blood. These receptors were obtained from a man aged 18 to 29 with acute or convalescent COVID-19.

The chain is built from TRBV29-1 and TRBJ1-1; 9 bases match TRBD1. Germline V lookup: CDR1 SQVTM, CDR2 ANQGSEA. The CDR3 has 13 residues. Trimming at V came to 8 bases and at J to 7 bases, leaving 11 bases not matched to a gene. The CDR3 sequence is CSFRNRGQGEAFF. The DNA for the CDR3 is TGCAGCTTTCGGAACAGGGGGCAAGGTGAAGCTTTCTTT.

V usage is TRBV7-8 and J usage is TRBJ1-1; D is unclear. V lost 5 bases to trimming and J lost 3 bases, with 16 bases between them. The CDR3 totals 15 residues. Germline assignment: CDR1 SGHVS and CDR2 FQNEAQ. CDR3 amino acids: CASSLRLRWDTEAFF. The CDR3 coding sequence is TGTGCCAGCAGCCTCAGACTACGGTGGGACACTGAAGCTTTCTTT.

The rearrangement uses TRBV5-1 and TRBJ1-2, with TRBD1 matching 10 bases. CDR1 is SGHRS, CDR2 YFSETQ, per germline. This CDR3 has 15 residues. The trim removed 3 bases at V and 5 bases at J, leaving 7 bases unmatched. Here the CDR3 DNA reads TGCGCCAGCAGCTCTAGACAGGGGGCGAATTATGGCTACACCTTC. Amino acids: CASSSRQGANYGYTF.

V gene TRBV10-2 combines with J gene TRBJ1-2; D perhaps matches TRBD1 (6 bases). Germline V gene sequence: CDR1 WSHSY, CDR2 SAAADI. The CDR3 has 13 residues. The ends were cut back, 4 bases at V and 2 bases at J, with 8 bases in the middle. The chain's CDR3 is CASSARGNYGYTF. The CDR3 nucleotides are TGCGCCAGCAGTGCAAGGGGGAACTATGGCTACACCTTC.

The rearrangement links TRBV11-2 to TRBJ1-2, with a weak D call TRBD1 (6 bases). Germline-derived CDR1 and CDR2 are SGHAT and FQNNGV. The CDR3 is 12 amino acids. Trimming pared 4 bases from V and 7 bases from J, leaving 10 bases between. CDR3 bases: TGTGCCAGCAGCTGGGCAGGGGTTGGCTACACCTTC. This gives the protein CASSWAGVGYTF.

V usage is TRBV6-5 and J usage is TRBJ1-6; TRBD1 agrees at 8 bases. Per germline, CDR1 MNHEY and CDR2 SVGAGI. There are 15 residues in the CDR3. Unmatched junction bases numbered 5, after V lost 4 bases and J lost 6 bases. The CDR3 DNA is TGTGCCAGCAGTTTGGGGACAGGACTTAATTCACCCCTCCACTTT. Its protein is CASSLGTGLNSPLHF.

The V and J genes are TRBV7-9 and TRBJ1-1, with 9 bases identical to TRBD1. The junction had 7 bases not matched to a gene; V was cut back by 8 bases and J by 0 bases. This CDR3 has 15 amino acids. From germline, CDR1 is SEHNR and CDR2 FQNEAQ (reference sequence). CDR3 residues: CASDRGQGMNTEAFF. CDR3 nucleotide sequence: TGTGCCAGCGATCGGGGACAGGGCATGAACACTGAAGCTTTCTTT.

In its sample, this clone was seen once. V and J are TRBV5-4 and TRBJ2-7, with D tentatively TRBD1 (6 bases). The germline CDR1 and CDR2 sequences are SGHNT and YYREEE (reference sequence). The V and J ends lost 7 bases and 0 bases respectively, with 11 bases between them. CDR3 length equals 13 residues. The CDR3 here is CASQGQGSYEQYF. As DNA, the CDR3 is TGTGCCAGCCAGGGGCAAGGCTCCTACGAGCAGTACTTC.

The V call is TRBV5-1, the J call TRBJ2-1; 13 bases line up with TRBD2. Trimming cost V 4 bases and J 9 bases; bases outside gene matches: 16. The CDR3 loop spans 18 amino acids. Germline CDR1 SGHRS, CDR2 YFSETQ. The CDR3 sequence: CASSPRTSGRGKSGEQFF. For the CDR3, the DNA is TGCGCCAGCAGCCCTCGGACTAGCGGGAGAGGAAAATCAGGTGAGCAGTTCTTC.

V usage is TRBV30 and J usage is TRBJ1-3; 7 bases map to TRBD1. From germline, CDR1 is GTSNPN and CDR2 SVGIG (reference sequence). The CDR3 contains 15 residues. V trimming: 5 bases; J trimming: 1 base; junction bases outside the gene matches: 8. DNA for the CDR3: TGTGCCTGGTGGAGCAGGGGGAGTTCTGGAAACACCATATATTTT. This codes for CAWWSRGSSGNTIYF.

The CDR3 loop is CASSNPPNRLTDTQYF. CDR3 nucleotide sequence: TGTGCCAGCAGCAATCCTCCAAACAGGCTCACAGATACGCAGTATTTT. The rearrangement links TRBV7-6 to TRBJ2-3; perhaps TRBD1 as D (5 bases). Germline lookup yields CDR1 SGHVS and CDR2 FNYEAQ. The CDR3 has 16 residues. With 5 bases removed from V and 2 bases from J, the gap between germline ends came to 17 bases. The full variable domain, in which reference TRBV7-6 and TRBJ2-3 provide the parts outside the CDR3, is GAGVSQSPRYKVTKRGQDVALRCDPISGHVSLYWYRQALGQGPEFLTYFNYEAQQDKSGLPNDRFSAERPEGSISTLTIQRTEQRDSAMYRCASSNPPNRLTDTQYFGPGTRLTVL.

This clone was detected once. The chain recombines TRBV27 with TRBJ2-2; 7 bases align to TRBD2. The CDR3 consists of 17 residues. Germline CDR1 reads MNHEY; CDR2 reads SMNVEV (reference sequence). V lost 4 bases to trimming and J lost 7 bases; unmatched junction nucleotides: 15. The CDR3: CASSSESPRLAGGELFF. The CDR3 region has the DNA TGTGCCAGCAGTTCGGAATCGCCGCGACTAGCTGGCGGGGAGCTGTTTTTT.

The chain couples TRBV6-2 or TRBV6-3 to TRBJ2-1; 16 bases align to TRBD2. Unmatched junction bases numbered 6, after V lost 0 bases and J lost 4 bases. This CDR3 comprises 19 residues. CDR1 is MNHEY and CDR2 is SVGEGT in the germline V gene. The CDR3 coding sequence is TGTGCCAGCAGTTACTCCGGGACTAGCGGGAGGGCCGAGTACAATGAGCAGTTCTTC. It encodes CASSYSGTSGRAEYNEQFF.

V and J are TRBV2 and TRBJ2-7; D gene unclear. Trimming pared 6 bases from V and 6 bases from J, leaving 15 bases between. CDR1 and CDR2 from the germline V gene are SNHLY and FYNNEI. CDR3 length: 13 residues. The CDR3 nucleotides read TGTGCCAGCAGGACTTATTACGAGGTCGAGCAGTACTTC. Translating it yields CASRTYYEVEQYF.

The chain couples TRBV7-8 to TRBJ2-4, with 9 bases aligning to TRBD1. The CDR3 runs to 23 residues. Losses at the gene ends were 5 bases for V and 0 bases for J; bases not matched to a gene: 26. Germline V gene data show CDR1 as SGHVS and CDR2 as FQNEAQ. The CDR3 region is CASSPTRQGTGMVSGVAKNIQYF. CDR3 sequence (DNA): TGTGCCAGCAGCCCCACCCGACAGGGGACAGGGATGGTGTCGGGAGTAGCCAAAAACATTCAGTACTTC.

This clone was seen only a few times. The chain couples TRBV10-3 to TRBJ2-7; 8 nucleotides match TRBD2. With V trimmed by 3 bases and J by 6 bases, 10 bases remained unmatched. This CDR3 has 15 amino acids. Per germline, CDR1 ENHRY and CDR2 SYGVKD. The CDR3 nucleotides read TGTGCCATCAGTGATGAGCGGGGGATGGGTGGCGAGCAGTACTTC. The encoded protein is CAISDERGMGGEQYF.

This clone is a singleton in its sample. This chain links TRBV14 with TRBJ1-6, with TRBD1 identical over 7 bases. Trimming removed 1 base from V and 4 bases from J; junction bases left unmatched: 1. CDR3 size: 15 residues. Germline values: CDR1 SGHDN, CDR2 FVKESK. DNA for the CDR3: TGTGCCAGCAGCCAAGTACAGGGGTATAATTCACCCCTCCACTTT. As protein: CASSQVQGYNSPLHF.

The J gene is TRBJ2-6, the V gene TRBV2; maybe TRBD2 (6 bases). This CDR3 is built from 13 residues. Trimming left V 10 bases short and J 7 bases short, with 14 bases between. Germline CDR1 SNHLY, CDR2 FYNNEI. The CDR3 reads CATKGGIANVLTF. In DNA, the CDR3 is TGTGCCACCAAGGGAGGTATAGCCAACGTCCTGACTTTC.

This clone has only a few counts. V usage is TRBV7-9 and J usage is TRBJ2-2; 7 bases align to TRBD2. The germline V gene has CDR1 SEHNR and CDR2 FQNEAQ (reference sequence). This CDR3 contains 18 residues. V dropped 7 bases and J dropped 2; count of bases not matched to a gene: 16. The CDR3 nucleotides read TGTGCCAGCACACATATGACGGGACTAACCTATAACACCGGGGAGCTGTTTTTT. Translating gives CASTHMTGLTYNTGELFF.

This clone was counted between two and nine times. The chain carries TRBV7-6 and TRBJ2-7, with D perhaps matching TRBD2 (6 bases). V was cut by 0 bases and J by 2 bases, with 20 bases left in between. This CDR3 spans 18 amino acids. CDR1 and CDR2 from the germline V gene are SGHVS and FNYEAQ. The CDR3 spells CASSLAAGFGEIAYEQYF. CDR3 sequence (DNA): TGTGCCAGCAGCTTAGCCGCGGGGTTTGGAGAGATAGCCTACGAGCAGTACTTC.

This chain connects TRBV4-2 to TRBJ2-7; 16 bases map to TRBD2. Germline assignment: CDR1 LGHNA and CDR2 YNFKEQ. This CDR3 comprises 21 residues. The V segment lost 0 bases and the J segment 3 bases; nucleotides outside the gene matches: 14. CDR3 DNA sequence: TGTGCCAGCAGCCAAGAGGGTGGTGGGACTAGCGGGGGGGCATTCTTCTACGAGCAGTACTTC. Translating it yields CASSQEGGGTSGGAFFYEQYF.